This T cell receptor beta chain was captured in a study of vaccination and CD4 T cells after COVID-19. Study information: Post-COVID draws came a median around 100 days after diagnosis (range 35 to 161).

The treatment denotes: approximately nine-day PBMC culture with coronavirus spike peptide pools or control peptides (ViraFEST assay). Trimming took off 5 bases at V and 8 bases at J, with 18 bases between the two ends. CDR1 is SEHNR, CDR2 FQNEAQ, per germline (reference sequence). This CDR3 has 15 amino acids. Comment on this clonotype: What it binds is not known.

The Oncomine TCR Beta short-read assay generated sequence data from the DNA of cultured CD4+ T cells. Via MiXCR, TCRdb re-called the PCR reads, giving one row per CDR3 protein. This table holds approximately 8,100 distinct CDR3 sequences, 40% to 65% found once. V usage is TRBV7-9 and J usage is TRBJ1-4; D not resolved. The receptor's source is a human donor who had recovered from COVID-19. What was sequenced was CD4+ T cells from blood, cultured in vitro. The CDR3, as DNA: TGTGCCAGCAGCCAAAACCCCAAAGGCCTGGAAAAACTGTTTTTT. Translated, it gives CASSQNPKGLEKLFF.